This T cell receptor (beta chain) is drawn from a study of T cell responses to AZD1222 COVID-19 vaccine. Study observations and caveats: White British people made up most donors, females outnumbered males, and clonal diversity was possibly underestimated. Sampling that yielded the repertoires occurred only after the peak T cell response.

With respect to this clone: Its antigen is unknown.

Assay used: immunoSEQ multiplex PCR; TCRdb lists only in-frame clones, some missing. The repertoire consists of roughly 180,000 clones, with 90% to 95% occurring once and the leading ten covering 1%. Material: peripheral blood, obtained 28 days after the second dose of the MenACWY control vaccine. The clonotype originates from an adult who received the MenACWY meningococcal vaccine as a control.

The CDR3 spells CASSEGWTEAFF. CDR3 sequence (DNA): TGTGCCAGCAGTGAAGGGTGGACTGAAGCTTTCTTT. The gene calls are TRBV6-1 and TRBJ1-1, with D unresolved. V lost 1 base to trimming and J lost 5 bases, with 5 bases between them. Germline-derived CDR1 and CDR2 are MNHNS and SASEGT. The CDR3 runs 12 residues.